Described below is a single T cell receptor beta chain sequence and its context. Membership in each cohort depended on participant-reported clinical history. This entry belongs to a study of blood T cell repertoires in COVID-19. Germline CDR1 reads MNHEY; CDR2 reads SVGAGI. V trimming: 4 bases; J trimming: 1 base; junction bases outside the gene matches: 2. The CDR3 contains 14 residues. The data were produced by immunoSEQ multiplex PCR, yet TCRdb's version contains in-frame clones alone and is incomplete. The data show about 240,000 clones, with around 86% seen just once and approximately 3.5% held by the top ten.

J is TRBJ1-1 and V is TRBV6-5; 8 nucleotides agree with TRBD1. Sequenced sample: PBMCs or T cells enriched from blood (not recorded which). The sequence derives from a woman aged 40-49 years with acute COVID-19. The CDR3 spells CASSLDRANTEAFF. The CDR3 DNA follows: TGTGCCAGCAGTTTGGACAGGGCGAACACTGAAGCTTTCTTT.